A selection of T cell receptor beta chains follows, all from one sample in a study of blood T cells in healthy people across ages. TCRdb re-derived calls from the 5' RACE reads in MiXCR, one entry per CDR3 protein. The table includes around 750,000 distinct CDR3 sequences, approximately 53% detected once. Sequences were obtained from blood. These receptors all stem from a man older than 75 in good health. CDR3s include the opening cysteine and the closing phenylalanine or tryptophan. Each record gives: V gene, D gene, J gene, clone size, CDR3 DNA, CDR3 protein. A D gene is named only where the DNA matches it firmly. Only part of the rows carry a size: once, few, many, or a class if the clone is expanded.

V: TRBV5-4
D: NA
J: TRBJ1-4
size: NA
DNA: TGTGCCAGCAGCGCTACCAACCACCTTAATGAAAAACTGTTTTTT
CDR3: CASSATNHLNEKLFF

V: TRBV5-6
D: TRBD1
J: TRBJ2-7
size: NA
DNA: TGTGCCAGCAGCTTGATCGGACAGGGGGTCGGTTACGAGCAGTACTTC
CDR3: CASSLIGQGVGYEQYF

V: TRBV7-3
D: NA
J: TRBJ2-5
size: NA
DNA: TGTGCCAGCAGCTCAAACAGGGCCCAAGAGACCCAGTACTTC
CDR3: CASSSNRAQETQYF

V: TRBV27
D: TRBD1
J: TRBJ2-3
size: few
DNA: TGTGCCAGCAGAGAACAGGGGTGGGGAGATACGCAGTATTTT
CDR3: CASREQGWGDTQYF

V: TRBV4-2
D: NA
J: TRBJ2-1
size: NA
DNA: TGTGCCGGCAGCCGCAAAGGATCTAGCTCCTACAATGAGCAGTTCTTC
CDR3: CAGSRKGSSSYNEQFF

V: TRBV29-1
D: NA
J: TRBJ2-4
size: many
DNA: TGCAGCGTTCGGGCGGCTCTAGCCAAAAACATTCAGTACTTC
CDR3: CSVRAALAKNIQYF

V: TRBV5-1
D: NA
J: TRBJ2-5
size: NA
DNA: TGCGCCAGCTCGGTACGGGCCCCAGAGGCCCAGTACTTC
CDR3: CASSVRAPEAQYF

V: TRBV5-1
D: NA
J: TRBJ2-7
size: NA
DNA: TGCGCCAGCAGCTTGGGACCAGGGGTTGGCAACGAGCAGTACTTC
CDR3: CASSLGPGVGNEQYF

V: TRBV5-1
D: TRBD1
J: TRBJ2-5
size: NA
DNA: TGCGCCAGCAGCTTGGTGGGACAGAATGGAGAGACCCAGTACTTC
CDR3: CASSLVGQNGETQYF

V: TRBV3-1
D: TRBD2
J: TRBJ2-7
size: NA
DNA: TGTGCCAGCAGCCCTACAACTGGCGGGAGGGCCTACGAGCAGTACTTC
CDR3: CASSPTTGGRAYEQYF

V: TRBV6-5
D: TRBD1
J: TRBJ1-1
size: NA
DNA: TGTGCCAGCAGCGGGACAGGGGGCATCGGGAACACTGAAGCTTTCTTT
CDR3: CASSGTGGIGNTEAFF

V: TRBV7-2
D: NA
J: TRBJ2-1
size: NA
DNA: TGTGCCAGCAGCTTAGTTTATGGACAGTTTAATGAGCAGTTCTTC
CDR3: CASSLVYGQFNEQFF

V: TRBV6-6
D: TRBD2
J: TRBJ2-7
size: NA
DNA: TGTGCCAGCATGGGGACTAGCGGGAGGTTAGTCTACGAGCAGTACTTC
CDR3: CASMGTSGRLVYEQYF

V: TRBV2
D: NA
J: TRBJ1-2
size: NA
DNA: TGTGCCAGCAGGCTCCAGGGTAACTATGGCTACACCTTC
CDR3: CASRLQGNYGYTF

V: TRBV9
D: TRBD2
J: TRBJ2-7
size: many
DNA: TGTGCCAGCAGCGTATCCGGGACTAGCGGGGACGAGCAGTACTTC
CDR3: CASSVSGTSGDEQYF

V: TRBV2
D: TRBD2
J: TRBJ2-1
size: NA
DNA: TGTGCCAGCAGAGGAACTAGCGGGAGGGCTTTTGAGCAGTTCTTC
CDR3: CASRGTSGRAFEQFF

V: TRBV7-2
D: NA
J: TRBJ1-2
size: NA
DNA: TGTGCCAGCAGCTTACTCACCTATGGCTACACCTTC
CDR3: CASSLLTYGYTF

V: TRBV6-6
D: TRBD1
J: TRBJ2-7
size: NA
DNA: TGTGCCAGCAGTGGCCGGGACAGCAGCTCCTACGAGCAGTACTTC
CDR3: CASSGRDSSSYEQYF

V: TRBV20-1
D: NA
J: TRBJ1-2
size: NA
DNA: TGCAGTGCTAGAGGGACAGAGAGCTATGGCTACACCTTC
CDR3: CSARGTESYGYTF

V: TRBV20-1
D: TRBD2
J: TRBJ2-7
size: NA
DNA: TGCAGTGCTGTTATAGCGGGACGGAATGAGCAGTACTTC
CDR3: CSAVIAGRNEQYF

V: TRBV20-1
D: NA
J: TRBJ1-2
size: NA
DNA: TGCAGTGCCGTCACAGGGATTGGCTATGGCTACACCTTC
CDR3: CSAVTGIGYGYTF

V: TRBV4-1
D: NA
J: TRBJ2-7
size: NA
DNA: TGCGCCAGCAGCCATTTATCCACAGGGTATAGGTCCTACGAGCAGTACTTC
CDR3: CASSHLSTGYRSYEQYF

V: TRBV25-1
D: NA
J: TRBJ2-7
size: few
DNA: TGTGCCAGCAGTTACCGGGACACCTCCTACGAGCAGTACTTC
CDR3: CASSYRDTSYEQYF

V: TRBV5-1
D: TRBD2
J: TRBJ2-3
size: NA
DNA: TGCGCCAGCAGCTCCCTCGGACTAGTCGGAGATACGCAGTATTTT
CDR3: CASSSLGLVGDTQYF

V: TRBV21-1
D: NA
J: TRBJ2-7
size: NA
DNA: TGTGCCAGCAGCAAAGCCCCCCACCAACGAGGGGTGCAGTGGGACGAGCAGTACTTC
CDR3: CASSKAPHQRGVQWDEQYF

V: TRBV6-5
D: NA
J: TRBJ2-7
size: few
DNA: TGTGCCAGCAGGGGAGGACAGTTTGCCGGCGAGCAGTACTTC
CDR3: CASRGGQFAGEQYF

V: TRBV5-1
D: TRBD2
J: TRBJ2-7
size: NA
DNA: TGCGCCAGCAGCTTCACCGGGACTAGCGGAAGCGAGCAGTACTTC
CDR3: CASSFTGTSGSEQYF

V: TRBV5-5
D: TRBD1
J: TRBJ2-1
size: few
DNA: TGTGCCAGCAGCTCCGGGACAGGGACGGATGAGCAGTTCTTC
CDR3: CASSSGTGTDEQFF

V: TRBV2
D: NA
J: TRBJ2-7
size: few
DNA: TGTGCCAGCGACGAACTACTAAACTCCTACGAGCAGTACTTC
CDR3: CASDELLNSYEQYF

V: TRBV2
D: NA
J: TRBJ1-1
size: many
DNA: TGTGCCAGCAGTGTGCAGGGGAACACTGAAGCTTTCTTT
CDR3: CASSVQGNTEAFF

V: TRBV3-1
D: NA
J: TRBJ1-1
size: NA
DNA: TGTGCCAGCAGCCAAGGGAACCAGGGGAACACTGAAGCTTTCTTT
CDR3: CASSQGNQGNTEAFF

V: TRBV5-1
D: TRBD1
J: TRBJ1-1
size: NA
DNA: TGCGCCAGCAGGGGGGACAGGGAGGGGGCTGAAGCTTTCTTT
CDR3: CASRGDREGAEAFF

V: TRBV27
D: TRBD1
J: TRBJ2-7
size: NA
DNA: TGTGCCAGCAGTTCCCGCCGGACAGGGGGTTCACGCGAGCAGTACTTC
CDR3: CASSSRRTGGSREQYF

V: TRBV7-2
D: NA
J: TRBJ2-2
size: NA
DNA: TGTGCCAGCAGCTTCGTATCCGGGGAGCTGTTTTTT
CDR3: CASSFVSGELFF

V: TRBV4-2
D: NA
J: TRBJ2-7
size: NA
DNA: TGTGCCAGCAGCCAAGATACGGGGCCACTAGGCGGCGAGCAGTACTTC
CDR3: CASSQDTGPLGGEQYF

V: TRBV20-1
D: TRBD2
J: TRBJ2-7
size: NA
DNA: TGCAGTGCCCAGGGGTCTTCTAGCGGGACCTACGAGCAGTACTTC
CDR3: CSAQGSSSGTYEQYF

V: TRBV20-1
D: NA
J: TRBJ2-7
size: few
DNA: TGCAGTGCTAGTGGGCGGGACTCCCAGTCCTACGAGCAGTACTTC
CDR3: CSASGRDSQSYEQYF

V: TRBV5-6
D: NA
J: TRBJ2-4
size: NA
DNA: TGTGCCAGCAGCCTCAGGGTAGCCAAAAACATTCAGTACTTC
CDR3: CASSLRVAKNIQYF

V: TRBV6-5
D: NA
J: TRBJ2-1
size: NA
DNA: TGTGCCAGCAGCCTAGGAGGACTACTCAATGAGCAGTTCTTC
CDR3: CASSLGGLLNEQFF

V: TRBV9
D: TRBD2
J: TRBJ2-6
size: NA
DNA: TGTGCCAGCAGCGTAGTGCCGGGGGGGTCATCCTCTGGGGCCAACGTCCTGACTTTC
CDR3: CASSVVPGGSSSGANVLTF

V: TRBV4-1
D: TRBD2
J: TRBJ2-7
size: NA
DNA: TGCGCCAGCAGCCCTATCGGAGGACTAGCGGGAGGGAGAGGGTACGAGCAGTACTTC
CDR3: CASSPIGGLAGGRGYEQYF

V: TRBV2
D: TRBD1
J: TRBJ2-5
size: NA
DNA: TGTGCCAGCAGGAGACGGGACAGGGGATCTGAGACCCAGTACTTC
CDR3: CASRRRDRGSETQYF

V: TRBV20-1
D: TRBD2
J: TRBJ2-5
size: few
DNA: TGCAGTGCTAGAGGCCGGGGCGGGAGGGCCGTTCAGCAGTACTTC
CDR3: CSARGRGGRAVQQYF

V: TRBV3-1
D: TRBD1
J: TRBJ2-3
size: NA
DNA: TGTGCCAGCAGCGTGGACAGGGGGCGCCCAGATACGCAGTATTTT
CDR3: CASSVDRGRPDTQYF

V: TRBV5-6
D: TRBD2
J: TRBJ2-1
size: NA
DNA: TGTGCCAGCAGCCCGATAGCGGGAGGGGCCAGCGATGAGCAGTTCTTC
CDR3: CASSPIAGGASDEQFF

V: TRBV29-1
D: NA
J: TRBJ2-5
size: few
DNA: TGCAGCGTTGGCCAGGGCGCTTGGCAAGAGACCCAGTACTTC
CDR3: CSVGQGAWQETQYF

V: TRBV12-3/TRBV12-4
D: NA
J: TRBJ2-5
size: few
DNA: TGTGCCAGCAGTGCGGTGACAAACCAAGAGACCCAGTACTTC
CDR3: CASSAVTNQETQYF

V: TRBV6-1
D: NA
J: TRBJ1-5
size: NA
DNA: TGTGCCAGCAGTGAAGACTGGGTTAGCAATCAGCCCCAGCATTTT
CDR3: CASSEDWVSNQPQHF

V: TRBV3-1
D: NA
J: TRBJ2-5
size: NA
DNA: TGTGCCAGCAGCTTCGGACTTTACCAAGAGACCCAGTACTTC
CDR3: CASSFGLYQETQYF

V: TRBV4-2
D: NA
J: TRBJ2-1
size: NA
DNA: TGTGCCAGCAGCCATCCGGATGAGCGGTTCTTC
CDR3: CASSHPDERFF

V: TRBV3-1
D: NA
J: TRBJ1-1
size: few
DNA: TGTGCCAGCAGCCAGACCCAACGTGAAGCTTTCTTT
CDR3: CASSQTQREAFF

V: TRBV20-1
D: NA
J: TRBJ1-6
size: NA
DNA: TGCAGTGCTAGCGTGAGGAGGGGCAGCTTGGGTAATTCACCCCTCCACTTT
CDR3: CSASVRRGSLGNSPLHF

V: TRBV28
D: TRBD1
J: TRBJ2-1
size: NA
DNA: TGTGCCAGCAGACAGGACAGGGGGCATTTCTTCGATGAGCAGTTCTTC
CDR3: CASRQDRGHFFDEQFF

V: TRBV7-2
D: NA
J: TRBJ1-2
size: NA
DNA: TGTGCCAGCAGCCTCCGGGACACCATCTTTCGTAACTATGGCTACACCTTC
CDR3: CASSLRDTIFRNYGYTF

V: TRBV28
D: NA
J: TRBJ2-7
size: NA
DNA: TGTGCCAGCGGGGTTTACGAGCAGTACTTC
CDR3: CASGVYEQYF

V: TRBV28
D: NA
J: TRBJ2-5
size: NA
DNA: TGTGCCAGCAGTTTTTACGGGGGCGGAGAGACCCAGTACTTC
CDR3: CASSFYGGGETQYF

V: TRBV7-9
D: NA
J: TRBJ1-3
size: once
DNA: TGTGCCAGCAGCTTCGGGGCTCCGGTCTCTGGAAACACCATATATTTT
CDR3: CASSFGAPVSGNTIYF

V: TRBV20-1
D: TRBD1
J: TRBJ1-4
size: NA
DNA: TGCAGTGCTAGAAACCGGACAGGGCTTAATGAAAAACTGTTTTTT
CDR3: CSARNRTGLNEKLFF

V: TRBV29-1
D: NA
J: TRBJ2-5
size: NA
DNA: TGCAGCGTTGCAGGGAGCGGCGGAGAGACCCAGTACTTC
CDR3: CSVAGSGGETQYF

V: TRBV7-2
D: NA
J: TRBJ2-1
size: NA
DNA: TGTGCCAGCAGCGTCGGGAGCCGGAATGAGCAGTTCTTC
CDR3: CASSVGSRNEQFF